A single sample is the source of the 28 T cell receptor beta chains below, sequenced in a study of blood T cell repertoires in COVID-19. Using immunoSEQ multiplex PCR, the repertoire was profiled, and TCRdb retains in-frame clones only, with some absent. Found here are roughly 200,000 clones, around 87% of them singletons; the top ten hold around 3%. Material: peripheral blood. The source of these receptors is a man in his 60s with acute or convalescent COVID-19.

This clone showed up just once. The chain carries TRBV28 and TRBJ1-5, with D uncertain. Germline-derived CDR1 and CDR2 are MDHEN and SYDVKM. This CDR3 region has 13 residues. V lost 4 bases and J 4 bases, leaving 8 bases between the germline ends. In DNA, the CDR3 is TGTGCCAGCAGTTCCCCTAATAATCAGCCCCAGCATTTT. Translated, it gives CASSSPNNQPQHF. Based on the CDR3 plus reference TRBV28 and TRBJ1-5, the full variable domain is DVKVTQSSRYLVKRTGEKVFLECVQDMDHENMFWYRQDPGLGLRLIYFSYDVKMKEKGDIPEGYSVSREKKERFSLILESASTNQTSMYLCASSSPNNQPQHFGDGTRLSIL.

The sample holds a few counts of this clone. V is TRBV28 and J is TRBJ1-6; weak D call: TRBD1 (6 bases). Trimming left V 5 bases short and J 9 bases short, with 17 bases between. The CDR3 runs 15 residues. Germline V gene lookup returns CDR1 MDHEN and CDR2 SYDVKM. The chain's CDR3 is CASSPAQGQGSPLHF. CDR3 coding DNA: TGTGCCAGCAGTCCGGCTCAGGGGCAGGGTTCACCCCTCCACTTT.

This clone was detected once. The rearrangement links TRBV28 to TRBJ2-7; 7 bases agree with TRBD1. V lost 6 bases, J lost 4 bases, and 9 bases stayed unmatched. Germline V CDR1 and CDR2: MDHEN, SYDVKM. The CDR3 is 14 amino acids. Here the CDR3 DNA reads TGTGCCAGCAGCCACCTAAGGGGGCTATACGAGCAGTACTTC. It translates to CASSHLRGLYEQYF.

V is TRBV21-1 and J is TRBJ2-1; no DNA check was done on the table's D call, TRBD2. TRBV21-1 is a listed pseudogene. This CDR3 has 19 amino acids. The CDR3, as DNA: TGTGCCAGCAGCAAATTGGTCTACGTGACTAGCGGGGGGGGTAATGAGCAGTTCTTC. Its protein is CASSKLVYVTSGGGNEQFF.

This chain links TRBV28 with TRBJ1-2, with 8 bases matching TRBD1. Germline V gives CDR1 MDHEN, CDR2 SYDVKM. The V gene end was trimmed by 5 bases and the J gene end by 4 bases; junction bases not matched to a gene: 9. The CDR3 is made up of 15 amino acids. For the CDR3, the DNA is TGTGCCAGCAGTGCCCAGGGGGCGATTACCTATGGCTACACCTTC. The encoded protein is CASSAQGAITYGYTF.

The chain is built from TRBV7-3 and TRBJ2-5; TRBD1 aligns across 8 bases. With V trimmed by 3 bases and J by 2 bases, 5 bases remained unmatched. Per the germline V gene, CDR1 is SGHTA and CDR2 is FQGTGA. The CDR3 loop spans 15 amino acids. This chain's CDR3 is CASSFGQGGQETQYF. CDR3 DNA: TGTGCCAGCAGCTTTGGACAGGGCGGGCAAGAGACCCAGTACTTC.

The sample holds a few counts of this clone. The chain employs TRBV28 and TRBJ2-3, with TRBD2 as a possible D gene (6 bases). V lost 6 bases and J 0 bases, leaving 16 bases between the germline ends. Germline assignment: CDR1 MDHEN and CDR2 SYDVKM. CDR3 size: 16 residues. The CDR3 bases are TGTGCCAGCAGCTCCCCGTGGGGGGACAGCACAGATACGCAGTATTTT. It yields the protein CASSSPWGDSTDTQYF.

The chain carries TRBV7-3 and TRBJ2-1; TRBD2 might be the D (7 bases). V dropped 4 bases and J dropped 5 bases, with 18 bases sitting between them. The CDR3 is 16 residues long. Germline values: CDR1 SGHTA, CDR2 FQGTGA. Here the CDR3 reads CASSSRGGLIHNEQFF. For the CDR3, the DNA is TGTGCCAGCAGCTCAAGGGGGGGACTGATACACAATGAGCAGTTCTTC.

V and J are TRBV28 and TRBJ2-7; 8 nucleotides align to TRBD2. J was trimmed by 0 bases and V by 3 bases; bases with no gene match: 4. The CDR3 totals 15 residues. CDR1 is MDHEN and CDR2 is SYDVKM in the germline V gene. The CDR3, as DNA: TGTGCCAGCAGTTTGGTAGCGGGGAGCTCCTACGAGCAGTACTTC. This translates into CASSLVAGSSYEQYF.

V gene TRBV5-1 combines with J gene TRBJ2-7, with TRBD2 matching 8 bases. V lost 0 bases and J lost 0; bases outside the gene matches: 5. The CDR3 totals 16 residues. Germline V gene data show CDR1 as SGHRS and CDR2 as YFSETQ. DNA for the CDR3: TGCGCCAGCAGCTTGGCGGGCGGGGGGCCCTCCTACGAGCAGTACTTC. Protein product: CASSLAGGGPSYEQYF.

CDR3 residues: CASSLSGGQETQYF. The CDR3 DNA follows: TGTGCCAGCAGCTTAAGCGGGGGGCAAGAGACCCAGTACTTC. This chain joins TRBV7-2 and TRBJ2-5, with 9 bases matching TRBD2. V lost 2 bases and J lost 2; bases outside the gene matches: 0. Germline lookup yields CDR1 SGHTA and CDR2 FQGNSA. The CDR3 is made up of 14 amino acids.

The J gene is TRBJ1-1, the V gene TRBV18; D is possibly TRBD1 (6 bases). Germline loops: CDR1 KGHSH, CDR2 LQKENI. This CDR3 has 14 residues. The ends were cut back, 3 bases at V and 3 bases at J, with 11 bases in the middle. The CDR3 region has the DNA TGTGCCAGCTCACCGCTCGGGGGGCACACTGAAGCTTTCTTT. This encodes CASSPLGGHTEAFF.

This clone was detected only once. The CDR3 sequence: CASSPASGGKLFF. The CDR3 region has the DNA TGTGCCAGCAGCCCGGCCTCGGGGGGAAAACTGTTTTTT. The rearrangement joins TRBV3-1 (or the pseudogene TRBV3-2) to TRBJ1-4, with a weak D call TRBD1 (5 bases). The CDR3 covers 13 residues. Between the trimmed V and J ends, which lost 4 bases and 10 bases, there was a span of 13 bases. Germline assignment: CDR1 LGHDT and CDR2 YNNKEL (reference sequence).

This clone was observed once. The V call is TRBV5-1, the J call TRBJ1-1; 7 nucleotides agree with TRBD1. The ends lost 4 bases at V and 3 bases at J; junction bases unmatched: 9. This CDR3 region has 15 residues. The germline V gene encodes CDR1 SGHRS and CDR2 YFSETQ. CDR3 DNA: TGCGCCAGCAGCGTCCCACAGGGGCAGGACACTGAAGCTTTCTTT. It yields the protein CASSVPQGQDTEAFF. The variable domain in full, completed from reference TRBV5-1 and TRBJ1-1, reads KAGVTQTPRYLIKTRGQQVTLSCSPISGHRSVSWYQQTPGQGLQFLFEYFSETQRNKGNFPGRFSGRQFSNSRSEMNVSTLELGDSALYLCASSVPQGQDTEAFFGQGTRLTVV.

The V gene is TRBV18, the J gene TRBJ1-1; the D gene is possibly TRBD1 (5 bases). The CDR3 has 14 residues. The V and J ends lost 4 bases and 4 bases respectively, with 13 bases between them. The germline V gene encodes CDR1 KGHSH and CDR2 LQKENI. CDR3 sequence (DNA): TGTGCCAGCTCACAGACGTCGGGACTCACTGAAGCTTTCTTT. Translated, it gives CASSQTSGLTEAFF.

The chain joins TRBV6-6 to TRBJ2-3; no firm D call. The CDR3 extends over 12 amino acids. Trimming removed 7 bases from V and 3 bases from J, with 8 bases in between. Germline V CDR1 and CDR2: MNHNY, SVGAGI (reference sequence). Written as DNA, the CDR3 is TGTGCCAGCAACTCCGTGACAGATACGCAGTATTTT. Protein: CASNSVTDTQYF.

This clone turned up a few times. The chain combines TRBV13 with TRBJ1-2, with D tentatively TRBD1 (6 bases). The CDR3 sequence is 14 residues long. CDR1 is PRHDT, CDR2 FYEKMQ, per germline (reference sequence). V was clipped by 5 bases and J by 4 bases, with 14 bases between them. The CDR3 DNA reads TGTGCCAGCAGCCAAGAAGGGGGTTCCTATGGCTACACCTTC. Translated: CASSQEGGSYGYTF.

The chain recombines TRBV6-1 with TRBJ1-5; 8 positions agree with TRBD1. Trimming removed 9 bases from V and 6 bases from J; junction bases left unmatched: 7. Germline CDR1 is MNHNS and CDR2 is SASEGT. CDR3 length: 13 amino acids. Here the CDR3 reads CASKDREGQPQHF. CDR3 bases: TGTGCCAGTAAGGACAGGGAAGGTCAGCCCCAGCATTTT.

The chain combines TRBV5-1 with TRBJ1-1, with no clear D. This CDR3 has 14 residues. Trimming removed 1 base at V and 5 bases at J, with 12 bases between. CDR1 SGHRS and CDR2 YFSETQ come from the germline V gene. The CDR3 here is CASSLSLGKTEAFF. For the CDR3, the DNA is TGCGCCAGCAGCTTGTCACTCGGGAAGACTGAAGCTTTCTTT.

V gene TRBV18 combines with J gene TRBJ1-2; a possible D gene is TRBD1 (6 bases). The CDR3 spans 15 residues. CDR1 KGHSH and CDR2 LQKENI come from the germline V gene. The V gene lost 5 bases and the J gene lost 2 bases, with 15 bases spanning the gap. The CDR3, as DNA: TGTGCCAGCTCAGATAGACAGGCGGTAAACTATGGCTACACCTTC. Translated, it gives CASSDRQAVNYGYTF.

This chain connects TRBV7-2 to TRBJ2-2; weak D call: TRBD2 (6 bases). Germline V gene sequence: CDR1 SGHTA, CDR2 FQGNSA. The CDR3 runs 16 residues. V was pared by 5 bases and J by 6 bases, with 19 bases between. DNA of the CDR3: TGTGCCAGCAGCCCCCCGGGACTGAGACCCCCCGGGGAGCTGTTTTTT. This encodes CASSPPGLRPPGELFF.

This chain uses TRBV28 with TRBJ2-1; tentatively, D is TRBD2 (6 bases). V lost 3 bases, J lost 6 bases, and 12 bases lay in between. This CDR3 spans 14 amino acids. Germline V gene lookup returns CDR1 MDHEN and CDR2 SYDVKM. DNA of the CDR3: TGTGCCAGCAGTTTGGGGGGTAGCGGCAATGAGCAGTTCTTC. It translates to CASSLGGSGNEQFF.

The chain joins TRBV3-1 (or the pseudogene TRBV3-2) to TRBJ2-7, with 10 bases identical to TRBD1. V trimming: 0 bases; J trimming: 5 bases; junction bases outside the gene matches: 7. Germline V gene sequence: CDR1 LGHDT, CDR2 YNNKEL (reference sequence). The CDR3 has 16 residues. CDR3 sequence: CASSQDPGQGYHEQYF. Here the CDR3 DNA reads TGTGCCAGCAGCCAAGATCCGGGACAGGGGTACCACGAGCAGTACTTC.

This clone was recorded once. The rearrangement uses TRBV5-8 and TRBJ2-7; no clear D gene. Germline CDR1 SGHTS, CDR2 YDEGEE. CDR3 length: 13 residues. Trimming removed 0 bases at V and 6 bases at J, with 10 bases between. CDR3 amino acids: CASSLAWRGEQYF. Written as DNA, the CDR3 is TGTGCCAGCAGCTTGGCGTGGCGAGGCGAGCAGTACTTC. Supplemented by reference TRBV5-8 and TRBJ2-7, the full variable domain reads EAGVTQSPTHLIKTRGQQATLRCSPISGHTSVYWYQQALGLGLQFLLWYDEGEERNRGNFPPRFSGRQFPNYSSELNVNALELEDSALYLCASSLAWRGEQYFGPGTRLTVT.

The rearrangement uses TRBV14 and TRBJ2-1, with TRBD2 matching over 9 bases. CDR1 is SGHDN, CDR2 FVKESK, per germline. The V segment lost 4 bases and the J segment 4 bases; nucleotides outside the gene matches: 5. CDR3 length: 15 amino acids. CDR3 in DNA: TGTGCCAGCAGCCGCGGGGGGGCGGCATACAATGAGCAGTTCTTC. Its translation is CASSRGGAAYNEQFF.

The J gene is TRBJ2-7, the V gene TRBV15, with a possible D match to TRBD1 (5 bases). The germline V and J ends were trimmed by 11 bases and 5 bases, with 16 bases remaining between them. Per the germline V gene, CDR1 is LNHNV and CDR2 is YYDKDF (reference sequence). The CDR3 totals 12 residues. CDR3 amino acids: CASASGSHEQYF. The CDR3 DNA reads as TGTGCCTCAGCGTCAGGGTCCCACGAGCAGTACTTC. The full variable domain, in which reference TRBV15 and TRBJ2-7 provide the parts outside the CDR3, is DAMVIQNPRYQVTQFGKPVTLSCSQTLNHNVMYWYQQKSSQAPKLLFHYYDKDFNNEADTPDNFQSRRPNTSFCFLDIRSPGLGDTAMYLCASASGSHEQYFGPGTRLTVT.

This chain connects TRBV15 to TRBJ1-4; D is ambiguous. Trimming removed 1 base from V and 3 bases from J, with 9 bases in between. Germline V gene data show CDR1 as LNHNV and CDR2 as YYDKDF (reference sequence). The CDR3 sequence is 15 residues long. CDR3 region: CATSRGAPPNEKLFF. The CDR3 DNA sequence: TGTGCCACCAGCAGAGGGGCACCACCTAATGAAAAACTGTTTTTT.

This chain links TRBV6-5 with TRBJ1-1; perhaps TRBD1 as D (5 bases). CDR1 and CDR2 from the germline V gene are MNHEY and SVGAGI. The CDR3 loop spans 14 amino acids. Trimming took off 5 bases at V and 0 bases at J, with 10 bases between the two ends. As DNA, the CDR3 is TGTGCCAGCAGTCCAGGGAGGATGAACACTGAAGCTTTCTTT. This encodes CASSPGRMNTEAFF.